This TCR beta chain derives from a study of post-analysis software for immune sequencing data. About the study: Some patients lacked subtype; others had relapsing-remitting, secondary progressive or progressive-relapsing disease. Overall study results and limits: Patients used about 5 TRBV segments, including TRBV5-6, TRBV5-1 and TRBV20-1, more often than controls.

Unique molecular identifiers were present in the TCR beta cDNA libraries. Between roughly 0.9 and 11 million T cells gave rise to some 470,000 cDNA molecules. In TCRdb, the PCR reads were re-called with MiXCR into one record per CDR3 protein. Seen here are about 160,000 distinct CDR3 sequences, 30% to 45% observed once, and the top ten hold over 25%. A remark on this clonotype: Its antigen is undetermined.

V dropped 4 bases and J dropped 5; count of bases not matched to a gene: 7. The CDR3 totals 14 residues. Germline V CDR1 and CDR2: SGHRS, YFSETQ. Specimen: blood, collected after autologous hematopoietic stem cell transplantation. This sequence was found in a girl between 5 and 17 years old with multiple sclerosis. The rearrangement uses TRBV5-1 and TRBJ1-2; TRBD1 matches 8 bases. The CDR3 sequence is CASSTTGDLYGYTF. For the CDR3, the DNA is TGCGCCAGCAGCACGACAGGGGACTTATATGGCTACACCTTC.